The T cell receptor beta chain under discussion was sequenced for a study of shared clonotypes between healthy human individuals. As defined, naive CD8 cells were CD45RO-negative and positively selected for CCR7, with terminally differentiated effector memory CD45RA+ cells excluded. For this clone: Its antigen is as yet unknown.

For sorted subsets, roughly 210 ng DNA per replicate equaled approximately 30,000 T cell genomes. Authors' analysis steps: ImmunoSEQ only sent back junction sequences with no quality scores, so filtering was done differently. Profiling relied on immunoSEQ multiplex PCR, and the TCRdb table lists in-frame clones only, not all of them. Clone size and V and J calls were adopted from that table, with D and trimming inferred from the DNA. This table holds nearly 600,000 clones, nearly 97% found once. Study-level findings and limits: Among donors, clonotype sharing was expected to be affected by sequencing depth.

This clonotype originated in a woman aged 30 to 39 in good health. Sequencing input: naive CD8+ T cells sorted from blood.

The CDR3 DNA reads TGTGCCAGCAGTTGGGACAGGGGCGGCAACGAGCAGTACTTC. Amino acid sequence: CASSWDRGGNEQYF. The J gene is TRBJ2-7, the V gene TRBV27, with 10 bases aligning to TRBD1. CDR1 and CDR2 from the germline V gene are MNHEY and SMNVEV (reference sequence). The CDR3 is 14 amino acids. Trimming removed 4 bases from V and 5 bases from J; junction bases left unmatched: 5.